This T cell receptor (beta chain) derives from a study of Ad26.COV2.S vaccination and SARS-CoV-2 variants. Germline V lookup: CDR1 SGHKS, CDR2 YYEKEE (reference sequence). With 1 base clipped from V and 4 bases from J, the junction kept 10 bases outside the gene matches. The CDR3 spans 16 residues. Of note for this clone: The antigen remains undetermined.

Study conclusions and caveats: Marked by substantial breadth, spike-specific CD8+ and CD4+ T cell responses were reportedly seen after vaccination. Among vaccine recipients, spike-specific TCR breadth exceeded that of placebo recipients.

Only in-frame clones appear in the TCRdb table, and some are missing; sequencing was by immunoSEQ multiplex PCR. The sample holds about 480,000 clones, about 83% seen once. Described treatment: 15 to 20 received Ad26.COV2.S at low or high dose, single or two shots; roughly 5 received placebo; per-sample allocation not given. Material that was analyzed had been drawn on day 63 after the first vaccine or placebo injection. The sample consisted of peripheral blood, taken in a trial of Ad26.COV2.S vaccine versus placebo. The V call is TRBV5-5, the J call TRBJ1-2; TRBD1 matches at 7 bases. The receptor was isolated from a person between 18 and 60 years old who received the Ad26.COV2.S COVID-19 vaccine or a placebo. The CDR3 loop reads CASSLSGGGVVYGYTF. The CDR3 DNA follows: TGTGCCAGCAGCTTGTCAGGAGGGGGCGTTGTCTATGGCTACACCTTC.